Listed below are T cell receptor beta chains from one sample, sequenced in a study of blood T cell repertoires in COVID-19. TCRdb's table, derived via immunoSEQ multiplex PCR, lists solely in-frame clones and lacks some. The data contain around 20,000 clones, almost 85% of them singletons. The sample was peripheral blood. All receptors come from a man in his forties with acute or convalescent COVID-19. Each CDR3 is given with its conserved first and last residue. The D gene is left open where the match is weak. Size values are once, few and many counts, or a class for expanded clones, and some rows have none.

clone_size,j_call,d_call,v_call,cdr3_aa,cdr3_nt
-,TRBJ2-5,TRBD1,TRBV6-5,CASSGQGGKETQYF,TGTGCCAGCAGCGGACAGGGGGGGAAAGAGACCCAGTACTTC
-,TRBJ1-1,-,TRBV7-9,CASSPMGSSNTEAFF,TGTGCCAGCAGCCCCATGGGGAGCTCGAACACTGAAGCTTTCTTT
-,TRBJ2-3,-,TRBV4-3,CASSQDGGTSTDTQYF,TGCGCCAGCAGCCAAGACGGGGGAACTAGCACAGATACGCAGTATTTT
-,TRBJ2-7,TRBD1,TRBV30,CAWGPGTAAYEQYF,TGTGCCTGGGGCCCCGGGACAGCCGCCTACGAGCAGTACTTC
-,TRBJ1-3,-,TRBV5-1,CASSSSGTSLIPGNTIYF,TGCGCCAGCAGCTCATCCGGGACTTCTCTAATTCCTGGAAACACCATATATTTT
-,TRBJ2-7,-,TRBV6-1,CASSDPGEPSYEQYF,TGTGCCAGCAGTGATCCCGGGGAACCCTCCTACGAGCAGTACTTC
-,TRBJ1-4,-,TRBV29-1,CSVGSEKLFF,TGCAGCGTTGGGAGCGAAAAACTGTTTTTT
few,TRBJ1-1,-,TRBV7-2,CATVQGYASTEAFF,TGTGCTACGGTCCAGGGGTATGCGAGCACTGAAGCTTTCTTT
-,TRBJ1-5,-,TRBV3-1/TRBV3-2,CASSQGTDNQPQHF,TGTGCCAGCAGCCAAGGGACAGACAATCAGCCCCAGCATTTT
-,TRBJ2-1,TRBD2,TRBV11-3,CASSLYSGSSNEQFF,TGTGCCAGCAGCTTATATAGCGGGAGTTCCAATGAGCAGTTCTTC
-,TRBJ1-4,-,TRBV29-1,CSVVVESTNEKLFF,TGCAGCGTTGTAGTAGAATCAACTAATGAAAAACTGTTTTTT
-,TRBJ2-7,-,TRBV6-5,CASSYQRGQAFYEQYF,TGTGCCAGCAGTTATCAAAGGGGTCAGGCGTTTTACGAGCAGTACTTC
-,TRBJ1-1,TRBD1,TRBV5-1,CASSLAGGQGARVTEAFF,TGCGCCAGCAGCTTGGCCGGTGGGCAGGGGGCTCGAGTCACTGAAGCTTTCTTT
once,TRBJ1-5,-,TRBV10-3,CAISDDSHNQPQHF,TGTGCCATCAGTGACGACAGTCATAATCAGCCCCAGCATTTT
-,TRBJ1-2,-,TRBV24-1,CATSDPEYIYGYTF,TGTGCCACCAGTGACCCTGAATACATCTATGGCTACACCTTC
-,TRBJ1-5,-,TRBV2,CASNRDSNQPQHF,TGTGCCAGCAACAGGGATAGCAATCAGCCCCAGCATTTT